One and the same sample provided the 4 T cell receptor beta chains below, sequenced in a study of response to subunit inactivated influenza vaccine. TCRdb re-analysed the RT-PCR reads in MiXCR, keeping a single row per CDR3 protein. The sample shows just under 550,000 distinct CDR3 sequences, around a quarter of them seen only once. The data also belong to a second study, concerning T cells expressing NK-cell markers. That paper adds: Template switching by 5'RACE with UMIs generated the TCR beta cDNA.

Specimen: CD4+ T cells sorted from PBMCs, collected about 13 days after vaccination. These TCRs come from a man aged 45-65 years who received an inactivated influenza vaccine.

This clonotype showed up just a few times. The V gene is TRBV18, the J gene TRBJ2-7; D not resolved. Germline values: CDR1 KGHSH, CDR2 LQKENI. The germline V and J ends were trimmed by 0 bases and 0 bases, with 9 bases remaining between them. This CDR3 spans 15 amino acids. The CDR3 is CASSPPGTSSYEQYF. CDR3 bases: TGTGCCAGCTCACCACCTGGCACTTCCTCCTACGAGCAGTACTTC. The complete variable domain, with remaining parts taken from reference TRBV18 and TRBJ2-7, reads NAGVMQNPRHLVRRRGQEARLRCSPMKGHSHVYWYRQLPEEGLKFMVYLQKENIIDESGMPKERFSAEFPKEGPSILRIQQVVRGDSAAYFCASSPPGTSSYEQYFGPGTRLTVT.

The chain combines TRBV4-2 with TRBJ2-3; TRBD1 matches 9 bases. The germline V gene encodes CDR1 LGHNA and CDR2 YNFKEQ. There are 16 residues in the CDR3. The trim removed 9 bases at V and 4 bases at J, leaving 14 bases unmatched. In nucleotides, the CDR3 is TGTGCCAGGGGCCCGGGACAGGGAATAAGGTCAGATACGCAGTATTTT. It encodes CARGPGQGIRSDTQYF.

This chain connects TRBV7-9 to TRBJ2-3; 7 nucleotides line up with TRBD1. In germline, CDR1 is SEHNR, CDR2 FQNEAQ (reference sequence). The CDR3 length is 13 residues. V dropped 8 bases and J dropped 0; count of bases not matched to a gene: 2. The DNA for the CDR3 is TGTGCCAGCGGGGACAGAAGCACAGATACGCAGTATTTT. This codes for CASGDRSTDTQYF.

A few counts support this clonotype. The chain carries TRBV21-1 and TRBJ2-7; the D call in the table, TRBD2, was not verified against the DNA. TRBV21-1 is a listed pseudogene. The CDR3 totals 17 residues. This chain's CDR3 is CASSKGGGGGLGNEQYF. For the CDR3, the DNA is TGTGCCAGCAGCAAAGGCGGGGGAGGGGGTCTAGGAAACGAGCAGTACTTC.